A single sample gave rise to the 7 T cell receptor beta chains below, sequenced in a study of OX40 agonist ivuxolimab in advanced cancers. The repertoire was sequenced with immunoSEQ multiplex PCR; TCRdb's copy has only in-frame clones and lacks some. The data show about 82,000 clones, with around 88% seen just once and roughly 0.71% held by the top ten. The sequencing here drew on CD4+ or CD8+ T cells sorted from blood, taken in a trial of the OX40 agonist ivuxolimab. These TCRs come from an adult with an advanced solid tumor such as melanoma, head and neck, liver or kidney cancer.

The chain joins TRBV15 to TRBJ2-7; TRBD2 might be the D (7 bases). Germline CDR1 and CDR2: LNHNV and YYDKDF (reference sequence). The V end lost 0 bases, the J end lost 3 bases, and 12 bases lay between the germline ends. The CDR3 sequence is 15 residues long. The CDR3 protein is CATSREGGGIYEQYF. CDR3 coding DNA: TGTGCCACCAGCAGAGAGGGAGGGGGGATCTACGAGCAGTACTTC.

The chain couples TRBV18 to TRBJ2-1; no reliable D call. This CDR3 contains 12 residues. V was cut by 6 bases and J by 10 bases, with 13 bases left in between. Germline lookup yields CDR1 KGHSH and CDR2 LQKENI. CDR3 coding DNA: TGTGCCAGCTCCCCCCGCGCTAGGGAGCAGTTCTTC. Translation: CASSPRAREQFF.

This clone was counted a few times. The rearrangement joins TRBV27 to TRBJ2-7; 14 nucleotides agree with TRBD2. Trimming removed 9 bases from V and 3 bases from J; junction bases left unmatched: 13. The CDR3 is 17 residues long. Germline V gene sequence: CDR1 MNHEY, CDR2 SMNVEV (reference sequence). The CDR3 DNA sequence: TGTGCCAGTAGGAGGGAGGGGACTAGCGGGGGACTCTACGAGCAGTACTTC. Translated, it gives CASRREGTSGGLYEQYF.

This clone was observed a handful of times. The chain carries TRBV9 and TRBJ2-1; D uncertain. V shed 5 bases and J shed 8 bases, with 14 bases lying between them. The germline gives CDR1 SGDLS, CDR2 YYNGEE. The CDR3 covers 13 residues. CDR3 sequence: CASRDPLGDEQFF. CDR3 coding DNA: TGTGCCAGCAGAGACCCCTTAGGCGATGAGCAGTTCTTC.

CDR3: CASSANLGKTQYF. In nucleotides, the CDR3 is TGTGCCAGCAGTGCTAATTTAGGGAAGACCCAGTACTTC. J is TRBJ2-5 and V is TRBV6-1; no clear D gene. The length of the CDR3 is 13 residues. The ends were cut back, 4 bases at V and 6 bases at J, with 12 bases in the middle. From germline, CDR1 is MNHNS and CDR2 SASEGT.

The chain is built from TRBV11-2 and TRBJ2-1; 9 bases map to TRBD2. Germline CDR1 SGHAT, CDR2 FQNNGV. J gave up 4 bases and V 1 base, and 2 bases lay outside the gene matches. The CDR3 length is 15 residues. The CDR3, as DNA: TGTGCCAGCAGCTTAGTTCTAGCGGGGTACAATGAGCAGTTCTTC. Protein: CASSLVLAGYNEQFF. Variable domain in full (rest from reference TRBV11-2 and TRBJ2-1): EAGVAQSPRYKIIEKRQSVAFWCNPISGHATLYWYQQILGQGPKLLIQFQNNGVVDDSQLPKDRFSAERLKGVDSTLKIQPAKLEDSAVYLCASSLVLAGYNEQFFGPGTRLTVL.

The chain combines TRBV9 with TRBJ2-4; possibly TRBD1 or TRBD2 for D (6 bases each). Germline V CDR1 and CDR2: SGDLS, YYNGEE. Trimming stripped 0 bases from V and 10 bases from J, with 17 bases between. The CDR3 spans 15 residues. The CDR3 spells CASSVDGAGHRIQYF. CDR3 in DNA: TGTGCCAGCAGCGTAGATGGTGCGGGACACAGGATTCAGTACTTC.